These 9 T cell receptor beta chains came from one sample sequenced in a study of T cell responses to AZD1222 COVID-19 vaccine. Assay used: immunoSEQ multiplex PCR; TCRdb lists only in-frame clones, some missing. The sample holds 95,000 to 110,000 clones, 75% to 90% seen once. The sample was peripheral blood, taken on day 0 of AZD1222 vaccination. All receptors derive from an adult in good health.

The chain recombines TRBV5-5 with TRBJ1-1; D not resolved. Per germline, CDR1 SGHKS and CDR2 YYEKEE (reference sequence). Trimming left V 4 bases short and J 1 base short, with 26 bases between. The length of the CDR3 is 19 residues. CDR3 nucleotide sequence: TGTGCCAGCAGCCTACCACTCAAGTCCGGGCCTAGGGCGAACACTGAAGCTTTCTTT. This translates into CASSLPLKSGPRANTEAFF.

The rearrangement joins TRBV4-3 to TRBJ1-4, with a weak D call TRBD1 (5 bases). There are 15 residues in the CDR3. CDR1 is LGHNA and CDR2 is YSLEER in the germline V gene. Trimming shortened V by 1 base and J by 8 bases, and 14 bases separated the two germline ends. CDR3 loop: CASSQGDPRGEKLFF. In DNA, the CDR3 is TGCGCCAGCAGCCAAGGCGACCCGAGGGGCGAAAAACTGTTTTTT.

The chain is built from TRBV18 and TRBJ2-3; 7 nucleotides line up with TRBD1. Germline V gene data show CDR1 as KGHSH and CDR2 as LQKENI. The V gene end was trimmed by 6 bases and the J gene end by 8 bases; junction bases not matched to a gene: 8. The CDR3 is 13 residues long. The CDR3 sequence is CASSRDRDGTQYF. Written as DNA, the CDR3 is TGTGCCAGCTCGCGTGACAGGGACGGTACGCAGTATTTT.

J is TRBJ1-1 and V is TRBV19; D call uncertain. V was shortened by 6 bases and J by 6 bases, with 17 bases between the two germline ends. The germline V gene has CDR1 LNHDA and CDR2 SQIVND (reference sequence). CDR3 length: 14 residues. This CDR3 is CASSQRGKTAEAFF. The CDR3 DNA is TGTGCCAGTAGCCAAAGAGGGAAGACCGCTGAAGCTTTCTTT.

The chain links TRBV19 to TRBJ1-5, with D hard to call. Germline values: CDR1 LNHDA, CDR2 SQIVND (reference sequence). The CDR3 runs 14 residues. V was pared by 1 base and J by 6 bases, with 10 bases between. This CDR3 reads CASSIGGVSQPQHF. CDR3 nucleotides: TGTGCCAGTAGTATAGGTGGGGTAAGTCAGCCCCAGCATTTT.

V is TRBV28 and J is TRBJ1-5; unclear D gene. The germline CDR1 and CDR2 sequences are MDHEN and SYDVKM. This CDR3 has 15 residues. Trimming stripped 3 bases from V and 3 bases from J, with 12 bases between. The CDR3 region is CASSFGRAANQPQHF. CDR3 in DNA: TGTGCCAGCAGTTTTGGGAGGGCGGCCAATCAGCCCCAGCATTTT.

The CDR3 DNA reads as TGTGCCAGTAACAGGGTATCTTGGGACAATCAGCCCCAGCATTTT. Translating gives CASNRVSWDNQPQHF. The chain has TRBV6-5 and TRBJ1-5; the D gene is possibly TRBD1 (6 bases). CDR3 length equals 15 residues. The germline V gene encodes CDR1 MNHEY and CDR2 SVGAGI. Between the trimmed V and J ends, which lost 9 bases and 3 bases, there was a span of 18 bases.

This sequence joins TRBV7-2 and TRBJ2-7; the match to TRBD2 covers 7 bases. The V segment lost 2 bases and the J segment 6 bases; nucleotides outside the gene matches: 4. The CDR3 loop spans 13 amino acids. Per germline, CDR1 SGHTA and CDR2 FQGNSA. The CDR3 DNA reads as TGTGCCAGCAGCTTATTATGGGGGGGCGAGCAGTACTTC. This codes for CASSLLWGGEQYF.

Note on this clone: The same CDR3 can be traced to other DNA sequences in this sample. The chain links TRBV19 to TRBJ2-1; no clear D gene. Between the trimmed V and J ends, which lost 5 bases and 4 bases, there was a span of 9 bases. The CDR3 spans 13 residues. From germline, CDR1 is LNHDA and CDR2 SQIVND (reference sequence). CDR3: CASSPLLYNEQFF. The CDR3 bases are TGTGCCAGTAGTCCTCTCCTATACAATGAGCAGTTCTTC.